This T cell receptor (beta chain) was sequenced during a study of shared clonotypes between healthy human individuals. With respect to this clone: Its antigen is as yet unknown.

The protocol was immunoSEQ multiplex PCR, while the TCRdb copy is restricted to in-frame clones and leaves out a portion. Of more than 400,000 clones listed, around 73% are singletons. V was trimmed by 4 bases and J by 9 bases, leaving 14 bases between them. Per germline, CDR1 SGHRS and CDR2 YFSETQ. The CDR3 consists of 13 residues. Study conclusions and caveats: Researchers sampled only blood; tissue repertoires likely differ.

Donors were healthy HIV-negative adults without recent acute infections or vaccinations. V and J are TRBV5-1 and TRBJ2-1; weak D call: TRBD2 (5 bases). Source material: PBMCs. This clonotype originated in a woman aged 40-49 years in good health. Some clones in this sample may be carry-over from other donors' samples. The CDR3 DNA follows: TGCGCCAGCAGCACTACGGCTGCGGGTGAGCAGTTCTTC. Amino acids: CASSTTAAGEQFF.